The T cell receptor (beta chain) under discussion was sequenced for a study of blood T cells in healthy people across ages. Each of the donors had roughly 9.7 milliliters of peripheral blood drawn into EDTA-treated Vacutainer tubes. Total RNA, at least 5.5 micrograms per sample, came from PBMCs. CDR3 size: 12 residues. The V and J ends lost 3 bases and 8 bases respectively, with 11 bases between them. CDR1 and CDR2 (germline): DFQATT, SNEGSKA (reference sequence). The second PCR ran roughly 6 to 11 cycles with a sample-barcoded 5' primer and J-beta primers. Each single sample gave us at least 2.5 million CDR3-containing paired-end reads. TCRdb re-called the 5' RACE reads through MiXCR, storing one row per CDR3 protein. This sample yields 1.5 million to 2 million distinct CDR3 sequences, of which 28% are seen a single time; more than 6% belongs to the top ten.

The sequenced material came from blood. This TCR came from a woman under 40 in good health. The gene calls are TRBV20-1 and TRBJ2-1; weak D call: TRBD2 (6 bases). For the CDR3, the DNA is TGCAGTGCTAGTCTAGCGCGGGATGAGCAGTTCTTC. Protein: CSASLARDEQFF.